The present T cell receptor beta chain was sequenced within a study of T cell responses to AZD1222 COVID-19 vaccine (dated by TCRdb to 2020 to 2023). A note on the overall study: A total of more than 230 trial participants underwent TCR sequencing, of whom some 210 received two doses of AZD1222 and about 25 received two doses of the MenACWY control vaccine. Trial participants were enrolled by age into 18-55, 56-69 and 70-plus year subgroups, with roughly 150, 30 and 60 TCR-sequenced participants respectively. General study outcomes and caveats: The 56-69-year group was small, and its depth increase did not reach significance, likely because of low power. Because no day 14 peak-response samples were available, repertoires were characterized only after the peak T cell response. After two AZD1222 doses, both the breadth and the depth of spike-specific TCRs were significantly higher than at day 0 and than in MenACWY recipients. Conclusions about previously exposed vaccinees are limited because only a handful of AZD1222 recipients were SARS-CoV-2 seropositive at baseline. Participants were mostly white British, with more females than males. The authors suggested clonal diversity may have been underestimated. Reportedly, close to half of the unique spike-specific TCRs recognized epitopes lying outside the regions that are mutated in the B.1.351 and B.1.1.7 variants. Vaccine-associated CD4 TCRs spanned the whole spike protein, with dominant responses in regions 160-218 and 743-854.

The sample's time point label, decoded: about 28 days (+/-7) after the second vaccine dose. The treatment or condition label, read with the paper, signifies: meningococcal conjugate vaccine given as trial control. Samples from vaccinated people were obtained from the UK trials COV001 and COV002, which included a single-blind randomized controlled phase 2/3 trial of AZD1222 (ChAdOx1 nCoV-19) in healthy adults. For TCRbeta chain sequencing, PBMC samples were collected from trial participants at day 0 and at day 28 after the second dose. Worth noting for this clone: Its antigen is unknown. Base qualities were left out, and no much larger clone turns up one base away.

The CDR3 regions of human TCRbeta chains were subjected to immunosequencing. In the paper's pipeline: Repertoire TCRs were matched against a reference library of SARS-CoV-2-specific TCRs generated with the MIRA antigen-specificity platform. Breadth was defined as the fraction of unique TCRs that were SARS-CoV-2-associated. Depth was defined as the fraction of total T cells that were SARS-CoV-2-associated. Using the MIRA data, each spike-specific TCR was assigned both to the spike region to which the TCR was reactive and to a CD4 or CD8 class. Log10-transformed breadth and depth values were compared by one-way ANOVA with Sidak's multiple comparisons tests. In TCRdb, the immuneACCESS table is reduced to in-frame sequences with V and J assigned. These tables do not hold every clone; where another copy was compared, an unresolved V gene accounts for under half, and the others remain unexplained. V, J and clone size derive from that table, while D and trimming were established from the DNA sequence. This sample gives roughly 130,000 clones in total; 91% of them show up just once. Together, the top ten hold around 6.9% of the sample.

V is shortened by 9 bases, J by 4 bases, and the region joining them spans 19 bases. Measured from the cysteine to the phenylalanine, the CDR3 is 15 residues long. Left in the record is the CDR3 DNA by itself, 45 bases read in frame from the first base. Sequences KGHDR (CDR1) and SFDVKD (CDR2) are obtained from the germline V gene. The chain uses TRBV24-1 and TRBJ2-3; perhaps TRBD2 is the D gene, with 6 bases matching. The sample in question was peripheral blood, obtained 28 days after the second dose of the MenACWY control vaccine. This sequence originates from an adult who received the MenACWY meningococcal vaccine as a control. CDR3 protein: CATGGAPKSADTQYF. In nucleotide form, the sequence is TGTGCCACCGGCGGGGCCCCCAAATCTGCAGATACGCAGTATTTT.